These 23 T cell receptor beta chains were all obtained from the same sample, sequenced in a study of shared clonotypes between healthy human individuals. In the naive CD8 group, cells lacked CD45RO and were positively selected for CCR7, so terminally differentiated effector memory CD45RA+ cells were left out. This table comes from immunoSEQ multiplex PCR, and its TCRdb copy is limited to in-frame clones, with some not included. The sample includes under 1 million clones, nearly 95% of them seen just once. The specimen was naive CD8+ T cells sorted from blood. The receptors were gathered from a man aged 30-40 years in good health.

This chain connects TRBV6-5 to TRBJ1-5; D unresolved. The germline V and J ends were trimmed by 11 bases and 9 bases, with 20 bases remaining between them. CDR1 and CDR2 (germline): MNHEY, SVGAGI. The CDR3 has 13 residues. The CDR3 loop is CAGRPHPRRPQHF. The CDR3 DNA follows: TGTGCCGGCCGGCCTCACCCGAGAAGGCCCCAGCATTTT.

This rearrangement joins TRBV27 to TRBJ1-5, with unresolved D. Germline CDR1 is MNHEY and CDR2 is SMNVEV (reference sequence). Trimming left V 4 bases short and J 2 bases short, with 9 bases between. The CDR3 totals 14 residues. CDR3 protein: CASSSRPGNQPQHF. The CDR3 coding sequence is TGTGCCAGCAGTTCCAGACCGGGCAATCAGCCCCAGCATTTT.

This chain joins TRBV6-1 and TRBJ2-7; TRBD2 might be the D (5 bases). CDR1 and CDR2 from the germline V gene are MNHNS and SASEGT. Trimming removed 8 bases at V and 2 bases at J, with 19 bases between. The CDR3 spans 15 residues. CDR3 region: CASAPAGSPTYEQYF. DNA for the CDR3: TGTGCCAGCGCCCCCGCGGGCTCCCCAACCTACGAGCAGTACTTC.

V and J are TRBV29-1 and TRBJ2-7; 7 bases line up with TRBD1. The CDR3 length is 14 residues. With 1 base clipped from V and 1 base from J, the junction kept 4 bases outside the gene matches. Germline V gene lookup returns CDR1 SQVTM and CDR2 ANQGSEA. CDR3 coding DNA: TGCAGCGTTGAAGGGACAGGCCGGTCCTACGAGCAGTACTTC. As protein: CSVEGTGRSYEQYF.

The rearrangement links TRBV7-3 to TRBJ1-1; possible D gene TRBD1, 5 bases. Germline-derived CDR1 and CDR2 are SGHTA and FQGTGA. This CDR3 has 15 amino acids. V was clipped by 5 bases and J by 5 bases, with 18 bases between them. CDR3 loop: CASSQGTSAGTEAFF. In DNA, the CDR3 is TGTGCCAGCAGCCAGGGAACTTCAGCGGGGACTGAAGCTTTCTTT. Filled out from reference TRBV7-3 and TRBJ1-1, the complete variable domain reads GAGVSQTPSNKVTEKGKYVELRCDPISGHTALYWYRQSLGQGPEFLIYFQGTGAADDSGLPNDRFFAVRPEGSVSTLKIQRTERGDSAVYLCASSQGTSAGTEAFFGQGTRLTVV.

This clone was found a few times. The chain combines TRBV5-1 with TRBJ2-7; no firm D call. V was pared by 4 bases and J by 7 bases, with 12 bases between. The CDR3 consists of 12 residues. Germline V gene sequence: CDR1 SGHRS, CDR2 YFSETQ. In nucleotides, the CDR3 is TGCGCCAGCAGCCTACCCTACCAGGAGCAGTACTTC. Amino acid sequence: CASSLPYQEQYF.

The chain has TRBV28 and TRBJ2-1; D is perhaps TRBD2 (6 bases). From germline, CDR1 is MDHEN and CDR2 SYDVKM. The CDR3 runs to 15 residues. V was shortened by 2 bases and J by 4 bases, with 12 bases between the two germline ends. The CDR3 bases are TGTGCCAGCAGTTTAGACGCGGCGGGGTACAATGAGCAGTTCTTC. Translation: CASSLDAAGYNEQFF.

This clone was detected ten times or more. This chain uses TRBV27 with TRBJ2-7; perhaps TRBD2 as D (6 bases). Germline CDR1 MNHEY, CDR2 SMNVEV (reference sequence). V was shortened by 1 base and J by 5 bases, with 12 bases between the two germline ends. The CDR3 is made up of 14 amino acids. The CDR3 sequence is CASSLFAGMDEQYF. CDR3 DNA sequence: TGTGCCAGCAGTTTATTTGCGGGAATGGACGAGCAGTACTTC.

The J gene is TRBJ2-7, the V gene TRBV7-2; D is unresolved. From germline, CDR1 is SGHTA and CDR2 FQGNSA. Trimming removed 3 bases from V and 0 bases from J, with 9 bases in between. This CDR3 has 14 residues. CDR3 nucleotide sequence: TGTGCCAGCAGCTTGATGGCAGACTCCTACGAGCAGTACTTC. It encodes CASSLMADSYEQYF.

The genes are TRBV15 and TRBJ2-5, with D perhaps TRBD1 or TRBD2 (5 bases each). Trimming pared 5 bases from V and 5 bases from J, leaving 18 bases between. Germline CDR1 is LNHNV and CDR2 is YYDKDF (reference sequence). This CDR3 has 15 amino acids. The CDR3 DNA reads TGTGCCACCAGCCTTCCGGTGGGCAGGGAGGAGACCCAGTACTTC. Translating gives CATSLPVGREETQYF.

This sequence joins TRBV9 and TRBJ1-1; D unclear. The CDR3 length is 15 residues. With 5 bases removed from V and 0 bases from J, the gap between germline ends came to 14 bases. CDR1 is SGDLS and CDR2 is YYNGEE in the germline V gene. CDR3 sequence reads: CASSEGRDVNTEAFF. The CDR3 nucleotides read TGTGCCAGCAGTGAAGGACGGGATGTGAACACTGAAGCTTTCTTT.

This clone appeared once. The chain links TRBV5-4 to TRBJ2-7, with 7 bases that match TRBD1. V lost 4 bases, J lost 5 bases, and 12 bases stayed unmatched. This CDR3 spans 15 amino acids. Looked up from germline, CDR1 is SGHNT and CDR2 is YYREEE (reference sequence). The CDR3, as DNA: TGTGCCAGCAGCCACAAAGACAGGGCGGCGGACGAGCAGTACTTC. It specifies CASSHKDRAADEQYF.

CDR3: CASSLFLSSTDTQYF. The CDR3 region has the DNA TGTGCCAGCAGTTTATTCCTAAGTAGCACAGATACGCAGTATTTT. The chain employs TRBV27 and TRBJ2-3; D is unresolved. CDR3 length: 15 residues. The germline CDR1 and CDR2 sequences are MNHEY and SMNVEV (reference sequence). V dropped 1 base and J dropped 0 bases, with 8 bases sitting between them.

This clone was observed a handful of times. J is TRBJ2-7 and V is TRBV7-9; D may be TRBD2 (6 bases). This CDR3 comprises 11 residues. Germline-derived CDR1 and CDR2 are SEHNR and FQNEAQ (reference sequence). The CDR3 is CAGGSNYEQYF. The DNA for the CDR3 is TGTGCAGGAGGGAGCAACTACGAGCAGTACTTC.

J is TRBJ2-2 and V is TRBV7-9; D remains unclear. The V end lost 4 bases, the J end lost 11 bases, and 11 bases lay between the germline ends. The CDR3 runs 12 residues. The V gene's germline CDR1 is SEHNR and CDR2 FQNEAQ (reference sequence). The CDR3 region is CASSSRSVELFF. CDR3 in DNA: TGTGCCAGCAGCTCTAGGAGCGTCGAGCTGTTTTTT.

The chain employs TRBV7-9 and TRBJ2-5, with 10 bases aligning to TRBD1. This CDR3 is 15 amino acids long. J lost 5 bases, V lost 4 bases, and 7 bases had no gene match. Germline values: CDR1 SEHNR, CDR2 FQNEAQ (reference sequence). The CDR3 loop reads CASSSGTGALETQYF. For the CDR3, the DNA is TGTGCCAGCAGCTCAGGGACAGGGGCGTTGGAGACCCAGTACTTC.

V and J are TRBV11-2 and TRBJ2-2; D is unresolved. Trimming removed 1 base at V and 2 bases at J, with 14 bases between. The CDR3 sequence is 17 residues long. Per the germline V gene, CDR1 is SGHAT and CDR2 is FQNNGV. The DNA of the CDR3 is TGTGCCAGCAGCTTAGTTTGGTTCCGGCAAAACACCGGGGAGCTGTTTTTT. It specifies CASSLVWFRQNTGELFF.

The rearrangement joins TRBV7-8 to TRBJ2-3, with D maybe TRBD2 (5 bases). Trimming cost V 5 bases and J 10 bases, with 13 bases left between them. CDR3 length: 12 amino acids. CDR1 is SGHVS and CDR2 is FQNEAQ in the germline V gene. The CDR3 region is CASSEDQRAQYF. In DNA, the CDR3 is TGTGCCAGCAGCGAAGACCAGAGGGCGCAGTATTTT.

The genes are TRBV7-9 and TRBJ2-7, with 9 bases matching TRBD1. The CDR3 extends over 15 amino acids. Germline V lookup: CDR1 SEHNR, CDR2 FQNEAQ (reference sequence). J gave up 3 bases and V 1 base, and 4 bases lay outside the gene matches. CDR3 DNA: TGTGCCAGCAGCTTAGAGTCGGGACAGGGCTACGAGCAGTACTTC. Residues: CASSLESGQGYEQYF.

The V call is TRBV5-1, the J call TRBJ2-1, with D hard to call. Germline CDR1 reads SGHRS; CDR2 reads YFSETQ. Trimming cost V 4 bases and J 3 bases, with 5 bases left between them. The CDR3 is 12 amino acids. The CDR3 region is CASSHSYNEQFF. DNA for the CDR3: TGCGCCAGCAGCCACAGCTACAATGAGCAGTTCTTC.

V is TRBV7-9 and J is TRBJ1-2; D gene ambiguous. Germline V gives CDR1 SEHNR, CDR2 FQNEAQ (reference sequence). This CDR3 is built from 16 residues. The ends were cut back, 1 base at V and 0 bases at J, with 12 bases in the middle. CDR3 in DNA: TGTGCCAGCAGCTTAGTCGATAGGGATACTAACTATGGCTACACCTTC. This sequence encodes CASSLVDRDTNYGYTF.

CDR3 loop: CASSEAGLTDTQYF. The CDR3 bases are TGCGCCAGCAGCGAAGCGGGATTAACAGATACGCAGTATTTT. The J gene is TRBJ2-3, the V gene TRBV5-1, with 7 bases fitting TRBD2. Trimming at V came to 4 bases and at J to 3 bases, leaving 5 bases not matched to a gene. The length of the CDR3 is 14 residues. CDR1 and CDR2 (germline): SGHRS, YFSETQ.

This clone was seen only once. The CDR3 loop reads CASSPRQGVWEQYF. In nucleotides, the CDR3 is TGTGCCAGCAGCCCGCGACAGGGGGTATGGGAGCAGTACTTC. The chain joins TRBV7-9 to TRBJ2-7; the match to TRBD1 covers 9 bases. The CDR3 runs to 14 residues. Germline values: CDR1 SEHNR, CDR2 FQNEAQ (reference sequence). V gave up 5 bases and J gave up 7 bases; unmatched junction bases: 9.